The TCR beta chain described here comes from a study of cytomegalovirus exposure and HLA in healthy donors. General observations from the study: CMV serostatus was the only recorded immune exposure for donors. Specificity for CMV antigens was confirmed in vitro for a few of the CMV-associated chains.

Use of 60 Vbeta and 13 Jbeta primers characterized the PCR. Using immunoSEQ multiplex PCR, the repertoire was profiled, and TCRdb retains in-frame clones only, with some absent. Of about 200,000 clones in the sample, about 80% are singletons; the top ten hold 1.5% to 2%. As concerns this clone: Its antigen is undetermined.

Trimming took off 3 bases at V and 3 bases at J, with 13 bases between the two ends. Germline CDR1 and CDR2: SNHLY and FYNNEI. CDR3 length: 15 amino acids. The material sequenced was PBMCs. The receptor's source is a man under 40 in good health and CMV-seronegative. The chain carries TRBV2 and TRBJ2-3; D is unresolved. DNA of the CDR3: TGTGCCAGCAGTGATGGAGAAACCCTAACAGATACGCAGTATTTT. Protein: CASSDGETLTDTQYF.